This T cell receptor beta chain was documented in a study of T cell responses to AZD1222 COVID-19 vaccine. Clones were read by immunoSEQ multiplex PCR, and TCRdb kept only the in-frame ones, dropping some. The sample contains 130,000 or so clones, around 87% of which appear only once. Comments on this clone: The junction departs from the called germline gene at one end, perhaps through a read error.

The CDR3 runs 12 residues. Germline-derived CDR1 and CDR2 are SGHVS and FQNEAQ. The sequence derives from an adult in good health. Sample: peripheral blood, taken on day 0 of AZD1222 vaccination. The chain employs TRBV7-8 and TRBJ2-4; 10 nucleotides line up with TRBD1. Here the CDR3 reads CASSLAGTGVEF. The CDR3, as DNA: TGTGCCAGCAGCTTAGCCGGGACAGGGGTAGAATTC.